A single sample gave rise to the 20 T cell receptor beta chains below, sequenced in a study of Ad26.COV2.S vaccination and SARS-CoV-2 variants (dated by TCRdb to the early 2020s). Preparation of the library involved the immunoSEQ multiplex PCR assay. The clones in this table, taken by TCRdb from immuneACCESS, are in-frame only. Not every clone is retained; where verified, under half of the shortfall comes from an unresolved V gene, and the cause of the rest is unknown. This sample gives under 550,000 clones in total; roughly 90% of them show up just once. 12% of the sample goes to the ten largest clones. What this sample's treatment or condition label stands for: some 20 received Ad26.COV2.S at low or high dose, single or two shots; roughly five received placebo; per-sample allocation not given. For vaccine and placebo recipients, repertoires were sequenced using samples collected on day 63 after the first injection.

The sequencing used peripheral blood, collected in a trial of Ad26.COV2.S vaccine versus placebo. Receptors were obtained from a person aged 18 to 59 who received the Ad26.COV2.S COVID-19 vaccine or a placebo.

This chain connects TRBV29-1 to TRBJ1-1; weak D call: TRBD1 (6 bases). With 2 bases removed from V and 3 bases from J, the gap between germline ends came to 13 bases. Germline V gene sequence: CDR1 SQVTM, CDR2 ANQGSEA. The CDR3 extends over 14 amino acids. CDR3 nucleotides: TGCAGCGTTGAACGACAGGAACTTGACACTGAAGCTTTCTTT. This gives the protein CSVERQELDTEAFF.

Note on this clone: One junction end does not reproduce the germline sequence, and a read error may be involved. V and J are TRBV27 and TRBJ2-3, with a weak D call TRBD2 (5 bases). This CDR3 is 16 amino acids long. Germline V gene lookup returns CDR1 MNHEY and CDR2 SMNVEV (reference sequence). CDR3 sequence reads: CASSLMRAQGTDAQYF. The DNA of the CDR3 is TGTGCCAGCAGTTTAATGAGGGCCCAAGGCACAGATGCGCAGTATTTT.

The gene calls are TRBV7-9 and TRBJ2-1, with a weak D call TRBD2 (5 bases). V dropped 1 base and J dropped 8 bases, with 15 bases sitting between them. The CDR3 has 15 amino acids. Germline loops: CDR1 SEHNR, CDR2 FQNEAQ (reference sequence). The CDR3 protein is CASSLGPIGGHEQFF. CDR3 nucleotide sequence: TGTGCCAGCAGCTTAGGGCCAATCGGAGGCCATGAGCAGTTCTTC.

The V and J genes are TRBV2 and TRBJ2-7; 8 bases line up with TRBD2. The CDR3 has 15 amino acids. V lost 4 bases, J lost 4 bases, and 9 bases stayed unmatched. Germline values: CDR1 SNHLY, CDR2 FYNNEI. CDR3 sequence (DNA): TGTGCCAGCAGTGGTCTCGGGAGGGCCTTATACGAGCAGTACTTC. Protein: CASSGLGRALYEQYF.

The rearrangement joins TRBV27 to TRBJ1-4; the match to TRBD1 covers 8 bases. From germline, CDR1 is MNHEY and CDR2 SMNVEV (reference sequence). This CDR3 has 14 residues. V lost 6 bases, J lost 3 bases, and 3 bases stayed unmatched. The CDR3 sequence: CASSDRGANEKLFF. CDR3 coding DNA: TGTGCCAGCAGCGACAGGGGAGCTAATGAAAAACTGTTTTTT.

V and J are TRBV7-2 and TRBJ1-3, with D uncertain. Germline V gene sequence: CDR1 SGHTA, CDR2 FQGNSA. This CDR3 is 16 amino acids long. V was trimmed by 5 bases and J by 4 bases, leaving 18 bases between them. The CDR3 bases are TGTGCCAGCAGCCTTTCTCCCTCTCTCACGGGAAACACCATATATTTT. This encodes CASSLSPSLTGNTIYF.

This sequence joins TRBV7-2 and TRBJ2-2; D is unresolved. Trimming stripped 5 bases from V and 10 bases from J, with 17 bases between. Per the germline V gene, CDR1 is SGHTA and CDR2 is FQGNSA. The CDR3 runs 14 residues. The DNA of the CDR3 is TGTGCCAGCAGCCCTCCGGCTAGAGTTACGGAGCTGTTTTTT. It is translated as CASSPPARVTELFF.

This rearrangement joins TRBV7-3 to TRBJ2-7; 9 nucleotides line up with TRBD2. With V trimmed by 5 bases and J by 3 bases, 2 bases remained unmatched. The CDR3 runs to 13 residues. Germline V gives CDR1 SGHTA, CDR2 FQGTGA. The chain's CDR3 is CASSLAGRYEQYF. CDR3 in DNA: TGTGCCAGCAGCCTAGCGGGGCGCTACGAGCAGTACTTC.

The V gene is TRBV6-5, the J gene TRBJ2-7; weak D call: TRBD1 (6 bases). CDR3 length: 13 residues. V was trimmed by 10 bases and J by 2 bases, leaving 15 bases between them. Germline assignment: CDR1 MNHEY and CDR2 SVGAGI. The CDR3 spells CATHGTWAYEQYF. CDR3 nucleotide sequence: TGTGCCACCCACGGGACATGGGCCTACGAGCAGTACTTC.

V is TRBV10-3 and J is TRBJ2-1; tentatively, D is TRBD2 (6 bases). V lost 0 bases to trimming and J lost 2 bases, with 14 bases between them. The CDR3 spans 17 residues. The germline V gene encodes CDR1 ENHRY and CDR2 SYGVKD. CDR3 DNA: TGTGCCATCAGTGAGTCGGTAGGCGGGAACCCCTACAATGAGCAGTTCTTC. It is translated as CAISESVGGNPYNEQFF.

CDR3 sequence (DNA): TGTGCCAGCAGCTCTTCGGGAGTCCAATCACAATACAATGAGCAGTTCTTC. Protein product: CASSSSGVQSQYNEQFF. The V call is TRBV7-9, the J call TRBJ2-1; possibly TRBD2 for D (6 bases). The CDR3 loop spans 17 amino acids. V was cut by 4 bases and J by 4 bases, with 20 bases left in between. Looked up from germline, CDR1 is SEHNR and CDR2 is FQNEAQ (reference sequence).

J is TRBJ2-3 and V is TRBV29-1, with D maybe TRBD2 (6 bases). The CDR3 sequence is 12 residues long. Germline values: CDR1 SQVTM, CDR2 ANQGSEA. Trimming left V 0 bases short and J 5 bases short, with 6 bases between. The CDR3, as DNA: TGCAGCGTTGAAGAGGGGGGAGATACGCAGTATTTT. Translating gives CSVEEGGDTQYF.

This rearrangement joins TRBV7-9 to TRBJ2-5, with TRBD2 matching over 14 bases. CDR1 SEHNR and CDR2 FQNEAQ come from the germline V gene (reference sequence). The CDR3 sequence is 16 residues long. The V segment lost 4 bases and the J segment 4 bases; nucleotides outside the gene matches: 5. The CDR3 protein is CASSSGGLAGVETQYF. CDR3 bases: TGTGCCAGCAGCTCGGGGGGACTAGCGGGAGTAGAGACCCAGTACTTC.

This clone has a single count. This chain links TRBV18 with TRBJ2-7; a weak D match, TRBD1 (6 bases). This CDR3 is built from 15 residues. The ends were cut back, 2 bases at V and 5 bases at J, with 16 bases in the middle. Looked up from germline, CDR1 is KGHSH and CDR2 is LQKENI. The CDR3: CASSPNPRGSDEQYF. The CDR3 bases are TGTGCCAGCTCACCAAACCCCAGGGGTAGCGACGAGCAGTACTTC.

This clone was counted a single time. V is TRBV19 and J is TRBJ1-1; D is possibly TRBD1 (5 bases). Trimming shortened V by 5 bases and J by 3 bases, and 16 bases separated the two germline ends. The CDR3 extends over 15 amino acids. Germline V gene data show CDR1 as LNHDA and CDR2 as SQIVND (reference sequence). The CDR3 is CASSSRGGADTEAFF. As DNA, the CDR3 is TGTGCCAGTAGTTCCCGGGGAGGGGCGGACACTGAAGCTTTCTTT.

This chain joins TRBV7-2 and TRBJ1-3, with D unresolved. The CDR3 sequence is 13 residues long. Germline V gene sequence: CDR1 SGHTA, CDR2 FQGNSA. Trimming removed 6 bases at V and 4 bases at J, with 10 bases between. CDR3 in DNA: TGTGCCAGCAGTTCCAATATGGGAAACACCATATATTTT. This gives the protein CASSSNMGNTIYF.

The J gene is TRBJ2-3, the V gene TRBV30; unclear D gene. Trimming pared 5 bases from V and 0 bases from J, leaving 12 bases between. Germline lookup yields CDR1 GTSNPN and CDR2 SVGIG (reference sequence). CDR3 length equals 14 residues. For the CDR3, the DNA is TGTGCCTGGCACCGGGCCCCTAGCACAGATACGCAGTATTTT. This translates into CAWHRAPSTDTQYF.

This clone was counted a few times. V usage is TRBV7-8 and J usage is TRBJ2-7; weak D call: TRBD1 (6 bases). V shed 5 bases and J shed 5 bases, with 16 bases lying between them. CDR1 is SGHVS and CDR2 is FQNEAQ in the germline V gene. The CDR3 is made up of 14 amino acids. The CDR3 protein is CASSPQTGLDEQYF. The CDR3 DNA reads TGTGCCAGCAGCCCCCAAACAGGGCTCGACGAGCAGTACTTC.

V and J are TRBV4-1 and TRBJ2-5; D is possibly TRBD1 (5 bases). The CDR3 contains 12 residues. Per germline, CDR1 MGHRA and CDR2 YSYEKL. Trimming removed 4 bases at V and 5 bases at J, with 8 bases between. The CDR3 protein is CASSPDTETQYF. CDR3 in DNA: TGCGCCAGCAGCCCGGACACCGAGACCCAGTACTTC.

This chain uses TRBV9 with TRBJ1-2; the match to TRBD1 covers 10 bases. This CDR3 is 17 amino acids long. Looked up from germline, CDR1 is SGDLS and CDR2 is YYNGEE. The ends lost 1 base at V and 4 bases at J; junction bases unmatched: 10. The CDR3 reads CASSVNPSGQGSYGYTF. CDR3 DNA: TGTGCCAGCAGCGTAAATCCCTCGGGACAGGGGAGCTATGGCTACACCTTC. Supplemented by reference TRBV9 and TRBJ1-2, the full variable domain reads DSGVTQTPKHLITATGQRVTLRCSPRSGDLSVYWYQQSLDQGLQFLIQYYNGEERAKGNILERFSAQQFPDLHSELNLSSLELGDSALYFCASSVNPSGQGSYGYTFGSGTRLTVV.